This T cell receptor beta chain comes out of a study of OX40 agonist ivuxolimab in advanced cancers. The wider study: Patients' therapy was ivuxolimab, an antibody that acts as an agonist of OX40 (CD134). The dose of intravenous ivuxolimab that patients received every 2 weeks ranged from 0.01 to 10 mg/kg. Among those enrolled, mean age was about 58 years (range roughly 20 to 80) and about 81% were male.

Generated by immunoSEQ multiplex PCR, the TCRdb table keeps only in-frame clones and is missing some. The table records about 22,000 clones, around nine tenths of them present only once. The CDR3 spans 15 residues. V dropped 2 bases and J dropped 5; count of bases not matched to a gene: 5. Germline V gene data show CDR1 as LGHNA and CDR2 as YSLEER. The sequence derives from an adult with an advanced solid tumor such as melanoma, head and neck, liver or kidney cancer. The input for sequencing was CD4+ or CD8+ T cells sorted from blood, taken in a trial of the OX40 agonist ivuxolimab. The rearrangement joins TRBV4-3 to TRBJ1-4, with TRBD1 matching over 7 bases. The CDR3: CASSQYWDRNEKLFF. The DNA for the CDR3 is TGCGCCAGCAGCCAATACTGGGACAGAAATGAAAAACTGTTTTTT.